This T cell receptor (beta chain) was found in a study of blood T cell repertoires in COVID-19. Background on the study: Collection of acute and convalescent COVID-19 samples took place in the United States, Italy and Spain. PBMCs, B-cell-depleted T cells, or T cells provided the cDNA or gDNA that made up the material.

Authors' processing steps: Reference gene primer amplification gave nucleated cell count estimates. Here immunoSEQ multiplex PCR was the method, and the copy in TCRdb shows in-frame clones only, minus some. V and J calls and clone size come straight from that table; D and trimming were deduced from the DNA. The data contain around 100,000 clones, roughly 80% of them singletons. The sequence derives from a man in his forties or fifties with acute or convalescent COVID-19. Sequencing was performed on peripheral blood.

CDR3 DNA: TGTGCCAGCAGTCCTCTATCCGGGACAGGGTCCCCAGATACGCAGTATTTT. It codes for CASSPLSGTGSPDTQYF. The chain recombines TRBV2 with TRBJ2-3; 9 bases fit TRBD1. The germline V gene encodes CDR1 SNHLY and CDR2 FYNNEI. This CDR3 is 17 amino acids long. With V trimmed by 5 bases and J by 4 bases, 13 bases remained unmatched.